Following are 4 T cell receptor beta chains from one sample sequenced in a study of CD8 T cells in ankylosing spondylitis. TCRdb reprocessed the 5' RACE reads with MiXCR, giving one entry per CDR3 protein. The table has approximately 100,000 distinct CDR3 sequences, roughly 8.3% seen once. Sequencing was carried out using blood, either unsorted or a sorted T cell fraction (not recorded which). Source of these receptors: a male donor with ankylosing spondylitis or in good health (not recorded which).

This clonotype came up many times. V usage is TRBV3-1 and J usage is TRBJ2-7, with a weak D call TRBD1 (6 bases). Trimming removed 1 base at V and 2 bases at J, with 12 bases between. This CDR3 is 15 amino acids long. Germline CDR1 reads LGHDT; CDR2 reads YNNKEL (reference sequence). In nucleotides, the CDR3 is TGTGCCAGCAGCCAAGGTCCGACAGGAACCTACGAGCAGTACTTC. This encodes CASSQGPTGTYEQYF.

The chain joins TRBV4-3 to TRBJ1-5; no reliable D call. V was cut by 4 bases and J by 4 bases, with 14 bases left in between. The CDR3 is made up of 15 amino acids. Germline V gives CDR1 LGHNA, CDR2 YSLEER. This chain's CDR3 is CASSPNGQGNQPQHF. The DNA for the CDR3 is TGCGCCAGCAGCCCCAATGGGCAAGGGAATCAGCCCCAGCATTTT.

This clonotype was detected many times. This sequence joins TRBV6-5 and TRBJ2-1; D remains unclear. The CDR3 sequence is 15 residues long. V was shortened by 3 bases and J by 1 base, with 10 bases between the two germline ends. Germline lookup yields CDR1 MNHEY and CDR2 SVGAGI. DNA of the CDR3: TGTGCCAGCAGTTATGGCGGAACATCCTACAATGAGCAGTTCTTC. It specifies CASSYGGTSYNEQFF.

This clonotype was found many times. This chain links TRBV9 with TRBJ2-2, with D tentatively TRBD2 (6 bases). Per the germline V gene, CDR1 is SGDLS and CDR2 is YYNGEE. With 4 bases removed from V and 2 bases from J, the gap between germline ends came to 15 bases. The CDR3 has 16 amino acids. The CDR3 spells CASSFLLGGNTGELFF. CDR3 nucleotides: TGTGCCAGCAGCTTCTTGCTCGGGGGAAACACCGGGGAGCTGTTTTTT. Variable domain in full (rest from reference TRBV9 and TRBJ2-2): DSGVTQTPKHLITATGQRVTLRCSPRSGDLSVYWYQQSLDQGLQFLIQYYNGEERAKGNILERFSAQQFPDLHSELNLSSLELGDSALYFCASSFLLGGNTGELFFGEGSRLTVL.